A selection of T cell receptor beta chains follows, all from one sample in a study of blood T cell repertoires in COVID-19. The table came from immunoSEQ multiplex PCR; TCRdb's copy has only in-frame clones and leaves some out. The sample consists of 410,000 or so clones, around 91% of them appearing once. Specimen: peripheral blood. Source of these receptors: a middle-aged woman with COVID-19, enrolled during active disease. Both conserved end residues are part of each CDR3. The order of the fields is CDR3 length, J gene, V gene, clone size, D gene, CDR3 DNA, CDR3 protein. A D gene is named only where the DNA matches it firmly. Size tells how often a clone was seen (once, few, many) or the class of an expanded clone, and some rows leave it out.

14,TRBJ1-6,TRBV27,.,.,TGTGCCAGCAGTACAACCTTGGACTATTCACCCCTCCACTTT,CASSTTLDYSPLHF
14,TRBJ1-6,TRBV3-1/TRBV3-2,.,.,TGTGCCAGCACCCGAGGGTCCTATAATTCACCCCTCCACTTT,CASTRGSYNSPLHF
15,TRBJ2-3,TRBV7-2,.,.,TGTGCCAGCAGGTTGTGGGCAGGGAGCACAGATACGCAGTATTTT,CASRLWAGSTDTQYF
12,TRBJ2-2,TRBV12-3/TRBV12-4,.,.,TGTGCCAGCAGTACTTACACCGGGGAGCTGTTTTTT,CASSTYTGELFF
12,TRBJ1-1,TRBV28,.,.,TGTGCCAGCAGTTCCCTAACCACTGAAGCTTTCTTT,CASSSLTTEAFF
15,TRBJ1-3,TRBV7-8,.,.,TGTGCCAGCAGCCACCCTCTCGGTGCTCGAAACACCATATATTTT,CASSHPLGARNTIYF
16,TRBJ1-5,TRBV7-3,.,.,TGTGCCAGCAGGACCCTCGCAAGGGGGACGGGTCAGCCCCAGCATTTT,CASRTLARGTGQPQHF
14,TRBJ1-6,TRBV6-6,.,TRBD1,TGTGCCAGCAAGCCGACAGGGACGAGGTCACCCCTCCACTTT,CASKPTGTRSPLHF
13,TRBJ2-5,TRBV19,.,.,TGTGCCAGTAGGGCTGGGGGGAAAGAGACCCAGTACTTC,CASRAGGKETQYF
14,TRBJ2-3,TRBV4-3,.,TRBD1,TGCGCCAGCAGCCAAGACAGGGGGCTAGATACGCAGTATTTT,CASSQDRGLDTQYF
18,TRBJ1-2,TRBV7-7,.,TRBD1,TGTGCTAGCAGAAAGAACACCCCGGGACAGGGGAACCTCTATGGCTACACCTTC,CASRKNTPGQGNLYGYTF
15,TRBJ1-1,TRBV5-4,.,TRBD1,TGTGCCAGCAGCTCACAGGGGAACGCGAACACTGAAGCTTTCTTT,CASSSQGNANTEAFF
14,TRBJ1-4,TRBV7-9,.,.,TGTGCCAGCAGCTTACAGGGAGGTAATGAAAAACTGTTTTTT,CASSLQGGNEKLFF
15,TRBJ2-1,TRBV6-5,.,TRBD2,TGTGCCAGCAGTCCTAGCGGGGGGTCCTACAATGAGCAGTTCTTC,CASSPSGGSYNEQFF
14,TRBJ2-3,TRBV27,.,.,TGTGCCAGCAGTTTCCGGCTAGCCACAGATACGCAGTATTTT,CASSFRLATDTQYF
16,TRBJ1-1,TRBV28,.,TRBD1,TGTGCCAGCAGTTCACCCTGGACAGGGGTGAACACTGAAGCTTTCTTT,CASSSPWTGVNTEAFF
16,TRBJ1-1,TRBV27,.,.,TGTGCCAGCAGTTTATCTGGAGACAGGCAGAACACTGAAGCTTTCTTT,CASSLSGDRQNTEAFF
14,TRBJ1-5,TRBV5-1,.,TRBD1,TGCGCCAGCAGCTTGGGGACAGGACACCAGCCCCAGCATTTT,CASSLGTGHQPQHF
16,TRBJ1-1,TRBV5-1,once,TRBD1,TGCGCCAGCAGCTTTAGTGTGGGACAGGGGGCCTCTGAAGCTTTCTTT,CASSFSVGQGASEAFF
11,TRBJ2-1,TRBV21-1,.,.,TGTGCTGGGGCACCCTTCTATGAGCAGTTCTTC,CAGAPFYEQFF
12,TRBJ2-7,TRBV12-3/TRBV12-4,.,.,TGTGCCAGCGGGACAAGGATCCACGAGCAGTACTTC,CASGTRIHEQYF
16,TRBJ2-1,TRBV7-3,once,.,TGTGCCAGCAGCACGGGACACCTGAGCTCCTACAATGAGCAGTTCTTC,CASSTGHLSSYNEQFF
13,TRBJ1-2,TRBV2,.,.,TGTGCCAGCAGTGAAGCCCAGGGTGGTGGCTACACCTTC,CASSEAQGGGYTF
18,TRBJ1-6,TRBV15,.,.,TGTGCCACCAGCAGAGGGAGGACAGAAGGAACCTATAATTCACCCCTCCACTTT,CATSRGRTEGTYNSPLHF
13,TRBJ1-1,TRBV18,.,TRBD1,TGTGCCAGCTCAGGGAACAGGGGCACTGAAGCTTTCTTT,CASSGNRGTEAFF
13,TRBJ1-1,TRBV12-3/TRBV12-4,.,TRBD1,TGTGCCAGCAGAACACAGGGGACCACTGAAGCTTTCTTT,CASRTQGTTEAFF
14,TRBJ2-3,TRBV3-1/TRBV3-2,few,.,TGTGCCAGCAGCCATAGCGGCCCCACAGATACGCAGTATTTT,CASSHSGPTDTQYF
14,TRBJ1-3,TRBV10-3,.,.,TGTGCCATCAGTGAGGCAAACGAGGGAAACACCATATATTTT,CAISEANEGNTIYF
18,TRBJ2-1,TRBV9,.,TRBD2,TGTGCCAGCAGCGTAGGGACTAGCGGGAGGGCCTCCTACAATGAGCAGTTCTTC,CASSVGTSGRASYNEQFF
15,TRBJ1-4,TRBV4-1,.,TRBD1,TGCGCCAGCAGCTCCCGGACAGGGTCAAATGAAAAACTGTTTTTT,CASSSRTGSNEKLFF
16,TRBJ1-1,TRBV30,.,.,TGTGCCTGGAGTGTACTGACAACGCTGATATGGACTGAAGCTTTCTTT,CAWSVLTTLIWTEAFF
14,TRBJ2-5,TRBV7-2,.,TRBD1,TGTGCCAGCAGCCCCCGGACAGGAGAAGAGACCCAGTACTTC,CASSPRTGEETQYF
13,TRBJ2-1,TRBV4-1,.,.,TGCGCCAGCAGCCACCATCCCCGGGATGAGCAGTTCTTC,CASSHHPRDEQFF
12,TRBJ2-3,TRBV6-2/TRBV6-3,.,.,TGTGCCAGCAGTTTCGGGACAGATACGCAGTATTTT,CASSFGTDTQYF
13,TRBJ1-2,TRBV5-1,.,TRBD1,TGCGCCAGCAGTTACCAGGGGGCTGATGGCTACACCTTC,CASSYQGADGYTF
12,TRBJ1-5,TRBV7-8,few,.,TGTGCCAGCAGCCCGGGGATGTTGCCCCAGCATTTT,CASSPGMLPQHF
16,TRBJ1-2,TRBV7-3,.,TRBD1,TGTGCCAGCAGCTTAACCGGGACAGGGAGCGGCTATGGCTACACCTTC,CASSLTGTGSGYGYTF
15,TRBJ2-1,TRBV15,once,.,TGTGCCACCAGCAGAGGGTTAGCGGACTACAATGAGCAGTTCTTC,CATSRGLADYNEQFF
13,TRBJ1-5,TRBV19,.,.,TGTGCCAGTAGTTCCGGTAGCAATCAGCCCCAGCATTTT,CASSSGSNQPQHF
16,TRBJ2-2,TRBV28,.,TRBD2,TGTGCCAGCAGCCTCGGGGGGGCTGGCAACACCGGGGAGCTGTTTTTT,CASSLGGAGNTGELFF
15,TRBJ1-4,TRBV3-1/TRBV3-2,.,.,TGTGCCAGCAGCCAAGCTTACAAGACTAATGAAAAACTGTTTTTT,CASSQAYKTNEKLFF
14,TRBJ2-1,TRBV28,.,TRBD1,TGTGCCGCAGGACAGGGGTCGGAGGACAATGAGCAGTTCTTC,CAAGQGSEDNEQFF
15,TRBJ1-4,TRBV6-5,.,.,TGTGCCAGCAGCCTTCGACAGACAACTAATGAAAAACTGTTTTTT,CASSLRQTTNEKLFF
13,TRBJ1-5,TRBV9,.,.,TGTGCCAGCAGCGGAGTTGAGGGGGTGCCCCAGCATTTT,CASSGVEGVPQHF
15,TRBJ2-3,TRBV5-1,.,.,TGCGCCAGCAGCTTGGGGCTGCCAGGGGACGATACGCAGTATTTT,CASSLGLPGDDTQYF